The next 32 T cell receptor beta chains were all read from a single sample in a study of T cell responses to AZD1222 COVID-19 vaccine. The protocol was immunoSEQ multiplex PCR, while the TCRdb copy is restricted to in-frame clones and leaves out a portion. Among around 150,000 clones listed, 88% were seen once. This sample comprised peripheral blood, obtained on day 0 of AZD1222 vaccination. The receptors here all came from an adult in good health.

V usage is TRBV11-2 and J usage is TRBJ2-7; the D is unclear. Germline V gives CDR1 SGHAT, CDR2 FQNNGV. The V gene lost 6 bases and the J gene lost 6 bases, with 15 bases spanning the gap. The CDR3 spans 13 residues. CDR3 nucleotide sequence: TGTGCCAGCAGGAATTTAGGATCGTCCGAGCAGTACTTC. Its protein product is CASRNLGSSEQYF.

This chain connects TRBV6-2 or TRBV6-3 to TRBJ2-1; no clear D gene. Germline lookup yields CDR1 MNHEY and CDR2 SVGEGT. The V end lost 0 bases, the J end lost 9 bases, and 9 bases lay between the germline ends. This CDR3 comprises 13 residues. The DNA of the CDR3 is TGTGCCAGCAGTTACTCGATCCGGGCTGAGCAGTTCTTC. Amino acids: CASSYSIRAEQFF.

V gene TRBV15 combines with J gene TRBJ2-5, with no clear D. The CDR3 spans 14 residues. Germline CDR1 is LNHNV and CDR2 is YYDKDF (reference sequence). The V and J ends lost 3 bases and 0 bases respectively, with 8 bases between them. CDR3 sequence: CATSRDVYQETQYF. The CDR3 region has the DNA TGTGCCACCAGCAGGGACGTGTACCAAGAGACCCAGTACTTC. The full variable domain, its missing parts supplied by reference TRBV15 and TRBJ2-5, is DAMVIQNPRYQVTQFGKPVTLSCSQTLNHNVMYWYQQKSSQAPKLLFHYYDKDFNNEADTPDNFQSRRPNTSFCFLDIRSPGLGDTAMYLCATSRDVYQETQYFGPGTRLLVL.

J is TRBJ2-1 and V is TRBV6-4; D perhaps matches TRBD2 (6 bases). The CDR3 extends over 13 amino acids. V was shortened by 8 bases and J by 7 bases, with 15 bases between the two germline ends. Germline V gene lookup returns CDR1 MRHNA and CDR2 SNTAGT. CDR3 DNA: TGTGCCAGCCGGGGGTCGGGGTATAATGAGCAGTTCTTC. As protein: CASRGSGYNEQFF.

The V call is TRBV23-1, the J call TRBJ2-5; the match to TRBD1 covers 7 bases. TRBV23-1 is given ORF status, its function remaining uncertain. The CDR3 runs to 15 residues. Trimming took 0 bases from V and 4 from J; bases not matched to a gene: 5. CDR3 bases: TGCGCCAGCAGTCAATCGTTTCGGACAGGAGAGACCCAGTACTTC. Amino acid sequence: CASSQSFRTGETQYF.

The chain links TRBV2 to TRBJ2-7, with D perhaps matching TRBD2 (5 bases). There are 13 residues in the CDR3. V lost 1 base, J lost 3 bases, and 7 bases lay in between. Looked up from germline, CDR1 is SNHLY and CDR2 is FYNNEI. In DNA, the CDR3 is TGTGCCAGCAGTGAAGTAGCGCGCTACGAGCAGTACTTC. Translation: CASSEVARYEQYF.

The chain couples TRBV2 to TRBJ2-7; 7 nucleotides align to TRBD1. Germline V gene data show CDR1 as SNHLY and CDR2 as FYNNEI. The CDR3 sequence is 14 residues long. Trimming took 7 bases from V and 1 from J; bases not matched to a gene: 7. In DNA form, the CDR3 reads TGTGCCAGCACCCTTCCGGGACAGTCCTACGAGCAGTACTTC. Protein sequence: CASTLPGQSYEQYF.

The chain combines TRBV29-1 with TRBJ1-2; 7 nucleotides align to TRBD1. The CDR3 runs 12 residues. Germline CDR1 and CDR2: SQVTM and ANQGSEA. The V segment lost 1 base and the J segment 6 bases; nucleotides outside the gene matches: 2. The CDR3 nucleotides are TGCAGCGTTGAAGTCCAGGGGGATGGCTACACCTTC. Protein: CSVEVQGDGYTF.

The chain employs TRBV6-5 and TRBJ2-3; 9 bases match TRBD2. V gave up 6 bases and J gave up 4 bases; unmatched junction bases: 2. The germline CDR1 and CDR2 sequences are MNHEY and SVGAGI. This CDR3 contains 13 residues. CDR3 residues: CASRTSGADTQYF. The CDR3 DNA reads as TGTGCCAGCAGGACTAGCGGAGCAGATACGCAGTATTTT.

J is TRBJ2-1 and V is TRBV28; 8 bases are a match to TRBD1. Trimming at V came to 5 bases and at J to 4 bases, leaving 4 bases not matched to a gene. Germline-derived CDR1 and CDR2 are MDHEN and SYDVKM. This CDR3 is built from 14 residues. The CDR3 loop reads CASSPRDRYNEQFF. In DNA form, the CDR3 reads TGTGCCAGCAGTCCCAGGGACAGGTACAATGAGCAGTTCTTC.

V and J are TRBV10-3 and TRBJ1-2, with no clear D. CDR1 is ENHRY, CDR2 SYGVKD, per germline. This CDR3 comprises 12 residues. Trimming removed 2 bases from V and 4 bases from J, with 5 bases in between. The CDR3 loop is CAISEGPYGYTF. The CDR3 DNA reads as TGTGCCATCAGTGAGGGACCCTATGGCTACACCTTC.

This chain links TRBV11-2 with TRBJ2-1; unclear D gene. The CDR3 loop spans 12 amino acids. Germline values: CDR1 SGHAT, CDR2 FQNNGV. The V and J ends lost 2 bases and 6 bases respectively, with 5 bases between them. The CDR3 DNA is TGTGCCAGCAGCTTATCTCGCAATGAGCAGTTCTTC. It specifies CASSLSRNEQFF.

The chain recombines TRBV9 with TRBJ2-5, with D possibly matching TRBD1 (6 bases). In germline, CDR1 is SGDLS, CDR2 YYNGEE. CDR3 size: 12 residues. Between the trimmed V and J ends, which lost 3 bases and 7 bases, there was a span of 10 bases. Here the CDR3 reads CASSAQGGTQYF. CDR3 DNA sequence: TGTGCCAGCAGCGCACAGGGCGGGACCCAGTACTTC. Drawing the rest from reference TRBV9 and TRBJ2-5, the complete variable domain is DSGVTQTPKHLITATGQRVTLRCSPRSGDLSVYWYQQSLDQGLQFLIQYYNGEERAKGNILERFSAQQFPDLHSELNLSSLELGDSALYFCASSAQGGTQYFGPGTRLLVL.

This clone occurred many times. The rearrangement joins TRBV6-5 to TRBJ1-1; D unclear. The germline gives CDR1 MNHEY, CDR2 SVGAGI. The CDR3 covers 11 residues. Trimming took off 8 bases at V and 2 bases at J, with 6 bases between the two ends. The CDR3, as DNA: TGTGCCAGCGGAGAAAACACTGAAGCTTTCTTT. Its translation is CASGENTEAFF.

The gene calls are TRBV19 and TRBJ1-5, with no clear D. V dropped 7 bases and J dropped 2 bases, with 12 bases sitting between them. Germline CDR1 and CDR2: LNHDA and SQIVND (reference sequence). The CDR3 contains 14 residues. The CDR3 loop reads CASKASWGNQPQHF. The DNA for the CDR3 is TGTGCCAGTAAGGCCAGCTGGGGCAATCAGCCCCAGCATTTT.

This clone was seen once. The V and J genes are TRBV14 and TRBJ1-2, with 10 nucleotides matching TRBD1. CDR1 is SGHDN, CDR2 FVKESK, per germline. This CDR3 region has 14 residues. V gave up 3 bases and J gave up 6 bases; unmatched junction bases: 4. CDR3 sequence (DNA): TGTGCCAGCAGCCAGTACGGGACAGGGGATGGCTACACCTTC. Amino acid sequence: CASSQYGTGDGYTF. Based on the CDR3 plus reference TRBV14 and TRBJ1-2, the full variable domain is EAGVTQFPSHSVIEKGQTVTLRCDPISGHDNLYWYRRVMGKEIKFLLHFVKESKQDESGMPNNRFLAERTGGTYSTLKVQPAELEDSGVYFCASSQYGTGDGYTFGSGTRLTVV.

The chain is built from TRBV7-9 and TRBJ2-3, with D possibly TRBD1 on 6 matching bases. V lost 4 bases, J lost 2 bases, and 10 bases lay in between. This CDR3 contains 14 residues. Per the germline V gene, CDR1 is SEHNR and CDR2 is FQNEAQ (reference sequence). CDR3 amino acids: CASSYWTATDTQYF. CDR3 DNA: TGTGCCAGCAGCTATTGGACAGCCACAGATACGCAGTATTTT.

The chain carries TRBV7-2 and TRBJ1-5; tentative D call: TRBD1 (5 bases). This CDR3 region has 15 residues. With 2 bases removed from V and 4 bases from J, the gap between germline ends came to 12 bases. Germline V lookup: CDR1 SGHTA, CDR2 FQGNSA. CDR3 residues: CASSLIGAFNQPQHF. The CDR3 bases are TGTGCCAGCAGCTTAATAGGGGCGTTTAATCAGCCCCAGCATTTT.

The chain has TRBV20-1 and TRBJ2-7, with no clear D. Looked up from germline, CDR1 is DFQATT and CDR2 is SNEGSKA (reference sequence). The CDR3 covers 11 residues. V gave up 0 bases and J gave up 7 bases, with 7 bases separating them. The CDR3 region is CSARDTREQYF. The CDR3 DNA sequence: TGCAGTGCTAGAGATACCAGAGAGCAGTACTTC.

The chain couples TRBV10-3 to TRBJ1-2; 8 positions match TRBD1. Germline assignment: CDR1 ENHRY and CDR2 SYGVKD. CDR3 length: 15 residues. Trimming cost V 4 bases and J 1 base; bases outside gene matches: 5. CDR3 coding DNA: TGTGCCATCAGTGCGTCTACAGGGGGTAACTATGGCTACACCTTC. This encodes CAISASTGGNYGYTF.

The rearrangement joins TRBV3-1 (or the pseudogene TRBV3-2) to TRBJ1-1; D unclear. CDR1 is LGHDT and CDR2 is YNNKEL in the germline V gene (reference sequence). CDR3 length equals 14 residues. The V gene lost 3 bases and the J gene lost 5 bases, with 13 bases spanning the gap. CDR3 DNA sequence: TGTGCCAGCAGCCAGGTCCGGACCAGGACTGAAGCTTTCTTT. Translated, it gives CASSQVRTRTEAFF.

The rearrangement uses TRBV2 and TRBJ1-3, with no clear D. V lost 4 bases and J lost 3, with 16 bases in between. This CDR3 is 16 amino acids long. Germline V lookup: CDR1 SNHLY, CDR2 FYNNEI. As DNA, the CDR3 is TGTGCCAGCAGTGTACAGCGGGGAGGGAATGGAAACACCATATATTTT. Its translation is CASSVQRGGNGNTIYF.

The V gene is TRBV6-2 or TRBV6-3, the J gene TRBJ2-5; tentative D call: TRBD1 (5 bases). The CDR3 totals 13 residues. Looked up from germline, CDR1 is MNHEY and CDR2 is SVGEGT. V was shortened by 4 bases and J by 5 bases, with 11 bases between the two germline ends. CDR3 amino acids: CASSFAGWETQYF. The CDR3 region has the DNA TGTGCCAGCAGTTTTGCAGGGTGGGAGACCCAGTACTTC.

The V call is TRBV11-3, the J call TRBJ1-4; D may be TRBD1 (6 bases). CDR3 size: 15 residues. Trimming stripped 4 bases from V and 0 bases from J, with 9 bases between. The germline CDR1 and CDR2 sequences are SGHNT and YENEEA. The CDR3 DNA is TGTGCCAGCAGCTCGGACAGCACAACTAATGAAAAACTGTTTTTT. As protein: CASSSDSTTNEKLFF.

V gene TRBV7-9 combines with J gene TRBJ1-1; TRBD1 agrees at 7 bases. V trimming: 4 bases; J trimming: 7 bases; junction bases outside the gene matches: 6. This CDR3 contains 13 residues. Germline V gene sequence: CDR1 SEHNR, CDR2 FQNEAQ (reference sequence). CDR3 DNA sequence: TGTGCCAGCAGCTCTGATTGGGACAGTGAAGCTTTCTTT. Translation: CASSSDWDSEAFF.

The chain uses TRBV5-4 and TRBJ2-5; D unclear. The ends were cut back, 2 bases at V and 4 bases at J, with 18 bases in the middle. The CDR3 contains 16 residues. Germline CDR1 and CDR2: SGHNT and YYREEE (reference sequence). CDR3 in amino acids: CASSFRAGFARETQYF. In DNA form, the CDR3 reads TGTGCCAGCAGCTTCCGGGCAGGATTCGCAAGAGAGACCCAGTACTTC.

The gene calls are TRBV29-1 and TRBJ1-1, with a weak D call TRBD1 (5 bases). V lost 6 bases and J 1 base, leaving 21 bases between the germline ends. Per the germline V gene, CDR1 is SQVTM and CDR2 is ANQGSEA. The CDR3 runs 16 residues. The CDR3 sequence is CSVEGTAELRNTEAFF. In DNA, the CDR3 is TGCAGCGTGGAGGGGACGGCCGAACTGCGGAACACTGAAGCTTTCTTT.

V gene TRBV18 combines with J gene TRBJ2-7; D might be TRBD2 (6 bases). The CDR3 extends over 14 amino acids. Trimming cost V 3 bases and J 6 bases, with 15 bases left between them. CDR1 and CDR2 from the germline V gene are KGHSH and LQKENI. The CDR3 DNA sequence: TGTGCCAGCTCACCTACCCCAATCGGGAGCGAGCAGTACTTC. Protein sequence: CASSPTPIGSEQYF.

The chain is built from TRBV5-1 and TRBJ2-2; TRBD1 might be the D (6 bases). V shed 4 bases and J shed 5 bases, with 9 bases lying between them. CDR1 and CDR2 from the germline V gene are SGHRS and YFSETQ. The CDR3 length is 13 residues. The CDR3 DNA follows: TGCGCCAGCAGCATACAGGGAACCGGGGAGCTGTTTTTT. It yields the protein CASSIQGTGELFF.

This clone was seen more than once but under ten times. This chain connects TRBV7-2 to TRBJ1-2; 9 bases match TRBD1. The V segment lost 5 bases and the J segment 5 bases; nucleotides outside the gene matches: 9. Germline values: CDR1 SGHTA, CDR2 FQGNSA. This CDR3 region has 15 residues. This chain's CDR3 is CASSAQTGGAYGYTF. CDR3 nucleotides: TGTGCCAGCAGCGCCCAGACAGGGGGTGCTTATGGCTACACCTTC.

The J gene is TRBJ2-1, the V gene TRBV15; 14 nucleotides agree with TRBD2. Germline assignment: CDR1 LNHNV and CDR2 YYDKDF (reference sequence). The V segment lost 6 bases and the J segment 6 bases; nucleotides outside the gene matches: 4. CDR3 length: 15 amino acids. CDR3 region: CATRATSGRANEQFF. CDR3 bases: TGTGCCACCAGAGCGACTAGCGGGAGGGCCAATGAGCAGTTCTTC.

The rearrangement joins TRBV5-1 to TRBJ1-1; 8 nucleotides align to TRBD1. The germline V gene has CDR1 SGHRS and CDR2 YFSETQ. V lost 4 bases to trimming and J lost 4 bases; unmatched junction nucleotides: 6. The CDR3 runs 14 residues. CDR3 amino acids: CASSTGQGGTEAFF. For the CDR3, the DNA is TGCGCCAGCAGCACCGGACAGGGAGGCACTGAAGCTTTCTTT. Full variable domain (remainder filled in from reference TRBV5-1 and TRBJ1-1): KAGVTQTPRYLIKTRGQQVTLSCSPISGHRSVSWYQQTPGQGLQFLFEYFSETQRNKGNFPGRFSGRQFSNSRSEMNVSTLELGDSALYLCASSTGQGGTEAFFGQGTRLTVV.